A selection of T cell receptor beta chains follows, all from one sample in a study of blood T cell repertoires in COVID-19. The assay was immunoSEQ multiplex PCR, and TCRdb's table has in-frame clones only and misses some. The sample gives over 200,000 clones, around 87% of which show up once; 2% to 2.5% is in the top ten. Sequencing was performed on peripheral blood. The receptors derive from a woman aged 50 to 60 with acute or convalescent COVID-19. Both conserved end residues are part of each CDR3. Each record gives: D gene, J gene, clone size, V gene, CDR3 DNA, CDR3 protein. D genes are given only for firm matches. Clone size is stated in some rows and not others, as once, few, many or a class when expanded.

TRBD1 | TRBJ1-5 | . | TRBV4-1 | TGCGCCAGCAGCCAAGGGGACAGGGGCCCCAATCAGCCCCAGCATTTT | CASSQGDRGPNQPQHF
. | TRBJ1-1 | . | TRBV28 | TGTGCCAGCAGTCCCCTCTCTGGGGGCTTCGCTGAAGCTTTCTTT | CASSPLSGGFAEAFF
TRBD1 | TRBJ2-2 | . | TRBV5-1 | TGCGCCAGCAGCTTGCCGGGGACAGGGGAGCGAGGGGAGCTGTTTTTT | CASSLPGTGERGELFF
. | TRBJ2-5 | once | TRBV5-4 | TGTGCCAGCAGCCCACCCCGAGACCAAGAGACCCAGTACTTC | CASSPPRDQETQYF
TRBD1 | TRBJ1-5 | . | TRBV15 | TGTGCCACCAGCAGGGAGACCGGGACAGGGGGCCAGCCCCAGCATTTT | CATSRETGTGGQPQHF
. | TRBJ1-2 | . | TRBV4-3 | TGCGCCAGCAGCCAAGATTGGGCCTATGGCTACACCTTC | CASSQDWAYGYTF
TRBD2 | TRBJ2-2 | . | TRBV5-1 | TGCGCCAGCAGCTTGGTCGTGACTAGCGCCACCGGGGAGCTGTTTTTT | CASSLVVTSATGELFF
TRBD1 | TRBJ2-5 | . | TRBV7-8 | TGTGCCAGCAGCCCGGACAGGTTAGAGACCCAGTACTTC | CASSPDRLETQYF
TRBD1 | TRBJ1-1 | . | TRBV30 | TGTGCCTGGAGCCTAGACAGGGGAAGGACTGAAGCTTTCTTT | CAWSLDRGRTEAFF
TRBD2 | TRBJ2-1 | . | TRBV7-2 | TGTGCCAGCAGCTTAGCTAGCGGGAGTGGCAATGAGCAGTTCTTC | CASSLASGSGNEQFF
. | TRBJ1-2 | . | TRBV10-3 | TGTGCCATCCCCGCGGAGGGTAACTATGGCTACACCTTC | CAIPAEGNYGYTF
TRBD1 | TRBJ2-4 | . | TRBV3-1/TRBV3-2 | TGTGCCAGCAGCCTTACGGACAGGGGGGACATTCAGTACTTC | CASSLTDRGDIQYF
. | TRBJ2-7 | few | TRBV28 | TGTGCCAGTCAAGGGGGGACTAACTACGAGCAGTACTTC | CASQGGTNYEQYF
TRBD2 | TRBJ2-5 | few | TRBV5-8 | TGTGCCAGCAACCCTCCTAGCGGGAAAGGGGAGACCCAGTACTTC | CASNPPSGKGETQYF
TRBD2 | TRBJ2-7 | . | TRBV28 | TGTGCCAGCAGTTTACGGACTAGCGGGCAGCCCTACGAGCAGTACTTC | CASSLRTSGQPYEQYF
. | TRBJ2-6 | . | TRBV15 | TGTGCCACCTCAACTCGAGACTCTGGGGCCAACGTCCTGACTTTC | CATSTRDSGANVLTF
. | TRBJ2-7 | . | TRBV6-5 | TGTGCCAGCACTCGGGGGAGCGGCTCCTACGAGCAGTACTTC | CASTRGSGSYEQYF
TRBD2 | TRBJ2-1 | few | TRBV6-1 | TGTGCCAGCAGTGGGGAGGGATATGTGGCGTACAATGAGCAGTTCTTC | CASSGEGYVAYNEQFF
. | TRBJ1-1 | once | TRBV30 | TGTGCCTGGAGGAGCTGGTTTGAAGCTTTCTTT | CAWRSWFEAFF
. | TRBJ1-1 | few | TRBV29-1 | TGCAGCGTTGAGGCCAACACTGAAGCTTTCTTT | CSVEANTEAFF
TRBD2 | TRBJ2-1 | . | TRBV24-1 | TGTGCCACCAGTGATTCAGACGGCGGGAGTTTTAATGAGCAGTTCTTC | CATSDSDGGSFNEQFF